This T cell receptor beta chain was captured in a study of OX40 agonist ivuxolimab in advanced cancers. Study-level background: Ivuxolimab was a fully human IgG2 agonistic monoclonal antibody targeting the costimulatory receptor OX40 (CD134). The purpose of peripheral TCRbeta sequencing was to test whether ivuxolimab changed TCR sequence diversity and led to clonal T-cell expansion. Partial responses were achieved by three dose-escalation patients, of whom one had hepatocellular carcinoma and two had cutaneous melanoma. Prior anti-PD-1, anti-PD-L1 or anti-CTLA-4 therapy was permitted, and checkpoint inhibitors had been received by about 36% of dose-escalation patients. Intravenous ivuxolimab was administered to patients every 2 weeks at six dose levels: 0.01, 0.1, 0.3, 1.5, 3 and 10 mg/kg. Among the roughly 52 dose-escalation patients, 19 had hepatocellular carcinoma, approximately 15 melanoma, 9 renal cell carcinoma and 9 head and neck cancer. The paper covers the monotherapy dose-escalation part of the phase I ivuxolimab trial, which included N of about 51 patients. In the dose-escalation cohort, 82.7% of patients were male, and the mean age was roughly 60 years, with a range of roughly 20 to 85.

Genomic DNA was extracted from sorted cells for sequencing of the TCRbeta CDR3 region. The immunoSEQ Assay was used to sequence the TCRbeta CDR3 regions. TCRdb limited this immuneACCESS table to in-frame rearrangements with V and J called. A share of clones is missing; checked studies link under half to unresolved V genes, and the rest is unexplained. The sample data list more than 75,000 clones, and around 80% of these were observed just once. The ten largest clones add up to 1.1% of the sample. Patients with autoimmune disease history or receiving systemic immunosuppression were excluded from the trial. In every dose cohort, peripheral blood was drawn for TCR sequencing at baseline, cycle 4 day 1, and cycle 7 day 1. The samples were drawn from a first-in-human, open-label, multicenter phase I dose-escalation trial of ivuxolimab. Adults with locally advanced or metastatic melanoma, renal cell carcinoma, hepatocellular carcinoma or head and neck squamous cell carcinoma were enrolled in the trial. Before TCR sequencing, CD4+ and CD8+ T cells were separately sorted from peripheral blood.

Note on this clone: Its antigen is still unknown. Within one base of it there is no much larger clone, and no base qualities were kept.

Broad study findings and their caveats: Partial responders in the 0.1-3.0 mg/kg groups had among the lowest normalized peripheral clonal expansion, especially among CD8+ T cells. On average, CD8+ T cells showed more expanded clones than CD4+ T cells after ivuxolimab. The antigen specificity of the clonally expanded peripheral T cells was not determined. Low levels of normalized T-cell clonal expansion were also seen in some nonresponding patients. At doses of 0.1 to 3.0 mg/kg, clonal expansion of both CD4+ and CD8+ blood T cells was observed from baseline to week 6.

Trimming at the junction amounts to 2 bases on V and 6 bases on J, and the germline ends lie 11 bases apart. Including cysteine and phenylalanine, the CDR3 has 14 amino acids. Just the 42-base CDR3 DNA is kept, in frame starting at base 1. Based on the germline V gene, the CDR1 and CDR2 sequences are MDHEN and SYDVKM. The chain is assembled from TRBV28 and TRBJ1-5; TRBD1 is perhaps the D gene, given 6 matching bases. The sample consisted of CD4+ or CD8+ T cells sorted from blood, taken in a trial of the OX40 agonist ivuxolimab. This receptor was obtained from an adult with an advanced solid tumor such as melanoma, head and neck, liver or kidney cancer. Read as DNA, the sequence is TGTGCCAGCAGTTTAGGGGGGGCACTTCAGCCCCAGCATTTT. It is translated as CASSLGGALQPQHF.